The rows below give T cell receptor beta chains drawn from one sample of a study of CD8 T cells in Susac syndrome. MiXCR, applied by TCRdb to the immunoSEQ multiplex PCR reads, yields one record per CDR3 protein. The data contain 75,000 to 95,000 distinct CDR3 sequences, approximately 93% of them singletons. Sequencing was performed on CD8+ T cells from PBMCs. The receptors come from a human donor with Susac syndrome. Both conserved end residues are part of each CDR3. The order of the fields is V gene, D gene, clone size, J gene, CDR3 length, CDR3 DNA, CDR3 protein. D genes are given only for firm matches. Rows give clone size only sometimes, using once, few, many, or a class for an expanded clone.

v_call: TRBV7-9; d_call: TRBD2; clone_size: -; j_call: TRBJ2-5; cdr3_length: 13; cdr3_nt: TGTGCCAGCAGCTATGCGGGAGCCAGGGACCAGTACTTC; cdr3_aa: CASSYAGARDQYF
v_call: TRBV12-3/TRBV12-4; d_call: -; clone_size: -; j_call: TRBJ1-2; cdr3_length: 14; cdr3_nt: TGTGCCAGCAGTTTCCGGCAGACCCACTATGGCTACACCTTC; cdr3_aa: CASSFRQTHYGYTF
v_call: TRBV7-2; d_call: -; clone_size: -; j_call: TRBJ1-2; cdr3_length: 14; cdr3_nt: TGTGCCAGCAGCCTGGACCAGGCGCCCTATGGCTACACCTTC; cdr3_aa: CASSLDQAPYGYTF
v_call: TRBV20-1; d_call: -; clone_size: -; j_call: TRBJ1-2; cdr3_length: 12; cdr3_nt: TGCAGTGCAAGGATGCCCAACTATGGCTACACCTTC; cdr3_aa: CSARMPNYGYTF
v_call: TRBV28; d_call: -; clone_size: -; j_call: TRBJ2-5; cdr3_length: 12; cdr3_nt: TGTGCCAGCAGAGACTGGGCCGGGGCCCAGTACTTC; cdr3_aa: CASRDWAGAQYF
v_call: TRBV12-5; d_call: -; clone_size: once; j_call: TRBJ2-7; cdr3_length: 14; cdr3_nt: TGTGCTAGTGGTTTAGACCTGGCTTCGATCGAGCAGTACTTC; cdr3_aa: CASGLDLASIEQYF
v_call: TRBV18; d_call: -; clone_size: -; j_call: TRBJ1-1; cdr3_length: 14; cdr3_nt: TGTGCCAGCTCACCACCCCCCCCTGGGTTGTCAGCTTTCTTT; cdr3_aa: CASSPPPPGLSAFF
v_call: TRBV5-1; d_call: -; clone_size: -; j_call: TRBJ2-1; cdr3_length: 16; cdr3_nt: TGCGCCAGCAGCTTTGGCGGGGCAGGGGGCTACAATGAGCAGTTCTTC; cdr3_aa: CASSFGGAGGYNEQFF
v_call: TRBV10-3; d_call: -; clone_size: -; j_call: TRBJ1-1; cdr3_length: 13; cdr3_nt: TGTGCCATCAGTGAAGAGGGGAGGTCTGAAGCTTTCTTT; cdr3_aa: CAISEEGRSEAFF
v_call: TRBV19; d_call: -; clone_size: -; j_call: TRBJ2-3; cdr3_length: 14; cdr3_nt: TGTGCCACCAAGGGGGAGCGGGACACAGATACGCAGTATTTT; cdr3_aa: CATKGERDTDTQYF
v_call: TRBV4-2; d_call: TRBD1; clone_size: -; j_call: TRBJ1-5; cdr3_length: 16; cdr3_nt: TGTGCCAGCAGCCAAGAAACAGGGGATAGCAATCAGCCCCAGCATTTT; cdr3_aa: CASSQETGDSNQPQHF
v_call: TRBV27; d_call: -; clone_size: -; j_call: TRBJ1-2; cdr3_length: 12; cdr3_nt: TGTGCCAGCGGCAGGGCCGTTGATGGCTACACCTTC; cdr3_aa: CASGRAVDGYTF
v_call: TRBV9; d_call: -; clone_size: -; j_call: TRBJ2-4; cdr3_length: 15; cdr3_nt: TGTGCCAGCAGCGTAGCGGGACTAGCCAAAAACATTCAGTACTTC; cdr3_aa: CASSVAGLAKNIQYF
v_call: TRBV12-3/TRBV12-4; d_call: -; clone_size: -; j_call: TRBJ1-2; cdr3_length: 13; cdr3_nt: TGTGCCAGCAGTTTCGTAGGGATGGGGGGCTACACCTTC; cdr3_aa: CASSFVGMGGYTF
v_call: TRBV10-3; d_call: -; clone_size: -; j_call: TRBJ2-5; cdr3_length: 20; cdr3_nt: TGTGCCATCACCCCAGGGGGGCGCGACAGGGACCGGGGCACAATCGAGACCCAGTACTTC; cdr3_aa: CAITPGGRDRDRGTIETQYF
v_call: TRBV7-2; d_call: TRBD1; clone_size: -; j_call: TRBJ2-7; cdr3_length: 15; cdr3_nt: TGTGCCAGCAGCTTACAGGGACAGGGATCCTACGAGCAGTACTTC; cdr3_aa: CASSLQGQGSYEQYF
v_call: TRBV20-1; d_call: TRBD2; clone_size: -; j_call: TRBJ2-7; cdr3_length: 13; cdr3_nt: TGCAGTGCTCGGCGGGAGGGATCCTACGAGCAGTACTTC; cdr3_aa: CSARREGSYEQYF